Below, 5 T cell receptor beta chains from the same sample are listed, as sequenced in a study of cytomegalovirus exposure and HLA in healthy donors. The PCR contained 60 Vbeta and 13 Jbeta primers. Using immunoSEQ multiplex PCR, the repertoire was profiled, and TCRdb retains in-frame clones only, with some absent. The sample has under 200,000 clones, around 80% seen once; the top ten hold 1.5% to 1.7%. The material sequenced was PBMCs. These receptors were obtained from a man between 35 and 55 years old in good health and CMV-seronegative.

The rearrangement links TRBV7-9 to TRBJ1-2; D is possibly TRBD1 (5 bases). Looked up from germline, CDR1 is SEHNR and CDR2 is FQNEAQ (reference sequence). This CDR3 has 14 residues. V was clipped by 1 base and J by 4 bases, with 10 bases between them. CDR3 coding DNA: TGTGCCAGCAGCTTAGTCGGGGGAGGCTATGGCTACACCTTC. It is translated as CASSLVGGGYGYTF.

V and J are TRBV7-6 and TRBJ2-1; 8 nucleotides line up with TRBD1. CDR1 is SGHVS and CDR2 is FNYEAQ in the germline V gene. After removal of 4 bases from V and 9 bases from J, the junction contained 11 bases not matched to a gene. The length of the CDR3 is 15 residues. CDR3 in amino acids: CASSSQGATFREQFF. The CDR3 nucleotides read TGTGCCAGCAGCTCGCAGGGGGCAACTTTCCGTGAGCAGTTCTTC.

CDR3 protein: CASSSKELWNTGELFF. Written as DNA, the CDR3 is TGTGCCAGCAGCTCGAAGGAGCTCTGGAACACCGGGGAGCTGTTTTTT. This chain joins TRBV11-2 and TRBJ2-2, with D unclear. Trimming took off 4 bases at V and 1 base at J, with 13 bases between the two ends. Germline CDR1 SGHAT, CDR2 FQNNGV. This CDR3 region has 16 residues.

To note about this clone: The same CDR3 is also encoded by other DNA sequences in this sample. The chain carries TRBV7-9 and TRBJ2-7; the D is unclear. The germline gives CDR1 SEHNR, CDR2 FQNEAQ (reference sequence). V lost 2 bases and J lost 0, with 14 bases in between. The CDR3 contains 16 residues. The CDR3 bases are TGTGCCAGCAGCTTATGGCCAATACGGAGCTCCTACGAGCAGTACTTC. Its protein product is CASSLWPIRSSYEQYF.

The chain couples TRBV4-2 to TRBJ2-1; the match to TRBD1 covers 10 bases. The trim removed 6 bases at V and 8 bases at J, leaving 7 bases unmatched. This CDR3 is 14 amino acids long. The germline CDR1 and CDR2 sequences are LGHNA and YNFKEQ. The CDR3 here is CASSTRDRGHEQFF. The CDR3 DNA reads TGTGCCAGCAGTACCCGGGACAGGGGACATGAGCAGTTCTTC.